One sample yielded the 17 T cell receptor beta chains listed below, sequenced in a study of blood T cell repertoires in COVID-19. TCRdb keeps only in-frame clones here, not all; method: immunoSEQ multiplex PCR. The sample contains a few hundred thousand clones, roughly 87% of which appear only once. Material for sequencing was peripheral blood. The receptors were sampled from a man in his forties or fifties with active or convalescent COVID-19.

Here the CDR3 DNA reads TGCAGCGTTGAAGGCGGGACCCAGGGCTACACCTTC. It specifies CSVEGGTQGYTF. The chain employs TRBV29-1 and TRBJ1-2; D perhaps matches TRBD1 (5 bases). V was trimmed by 1 base and J by 8 bases, leaving 11 bases between them. CDR3 length equals 12 residues. The germline CDR1 and CDR2 sequences are SQVTM and ANQGSEA.

The gene calls are TRBV5-5 and TRBJ2-7; D is unclear. Germline CDR1 reads SGHKS; CDR2 reads YYEKEE (reference sequence). V gave up 2 bases and J gave up 2 bases, with 14 bases separating them. This CDR3 is 15 amino acids long. DNA of the CDR3: TGTGCCAGCAGCTTCGCAGGCATACCGACCTACGAGCAGTACTTC. It specifies CASSFAGIPTYEQYF.

The rearrangement joins TRBV7-2 to TRBJ1-2; 8 bases are a match to TRBD1. Germline lookup yields CDR1 SGHTA and CDR2 FQGNSA. The CDR3 is made up of 13 amino acids. V lost 3 bases and J lost 8; bases outside the gene matches: 5. The DNA of the CDR3 is TGTGCCAGCAGCTTGGCTGGACAGGGAGGCTACACCTTC. It translates to CASSLAGQGGYTF.

In this sample, this clone turned up a few times. The rearrangement uses TRBV5-1 and TRBJ1-4; 9 positions match TRBD1. Germline trimming cut 5 bases from V and 8 bases from J; bases unmatched to any gene: 7. CDR3 length equals 14 residues. CDR1 and CDR2 (germline): SGHRS, YFSETQ. CDR3 bases: TGCGCCAGCAGAAGGGACAGGGTGGAGGAAAAACTGTTTTTT. This sequence encodes CASRRDRVEEKLFF. Full variable domain (remainder filled in from reference TRBV5-1 and TRBJ1-4): KAGVTQTPRYLIKTRGQQVTLSCSPISGHRSVSWYQQTPGQGLQFLFEYFSETQRNKGNFPGRFSGRQFSNSRSEMNVSTLELGDSALYLCASRRDRVEEKLFFGSGTQLSVL.

The chain couples TRBV19 to TRBJ1-1, with 9 bases matching TRBD1. With V trimmed by 7 bases and J by 4 bases, 10 bases remained unmatched. The CDR3 loop spans 15 amino acids. The germline V gene encodes CDR1 LNHDA and CDR2 SQIVND (reference sequence). This CDR3 is CASTRDRAWSTEAFF. DNA for the CDR3: TGTGCCAGTACCCGGGACAGGGCGTGGAGCACTGAAGCTTTCTTT.

This rearrangement joins TRBV4-1 to TRBJ1-2; no reliable D call. Trimming stripped 3 bases from V and 1 base from J, with 15 bases between. Germline CDR1 reads MGHRA; CDR2 reads YSYEKL. The CDR3 extends over 16 amino acids. In nucleotides, the CDR3 is TGCGCCAGCAGCCATACTCCGACGGGAAATAACTATGGCTACACCTTC. This translates into CASSHTPTGNNYGYTF.

This clone showed up just a few times. This rearrangement joins TRBV5-1 to TRBJ1-2, with D possibly being TRBD1 (6 bases). Germline V gives CDR1 SGHRS, CDR2 YFSETQ. This CDR3 spans 16 amino acids. V was clipped by 0 bases and J by 7 bases, with 19 bases between them. CDR3 bases: TGCGCCAGCAGCTTGGCCGGGTCCCTGGGGGCGGTTGGCTACACCTTC. Its protein is CASSLAGSLGAVGYTF. Looking up the rest from reference TRBV5-1 and TRBJ1-2 gives the full variable domain: KAGVTQTPRYLIKTRGQQVTLSCSPISGHRSVSWYQQTPGQGLQFLFEYFSETQRNKGNFPGRFSGRQFSNSRSEMNVSTLELGDSALYLCASSLAGSLGAVGYTFGSGTRLTVV.

V and J are TRBV14 and TRBJ2-2, with 7 bases aligning to TRBD2. Trimming cost V 4 bases and J 5 bases; bases outside gene matches: 1. The germline gives CDR1 SGHDN, CDR2 FVKESK. There are 13 residues in the CDR3. This CDR3 is CASSRGGTGELFF. CDR3 DNA: TGTGCCAGCAGCCGCGGGGGTACCGGGGAGCTGTTTTTT.

The chain links TRBV19 to TRBJ2-5; D is possibly TRBD2 (5 bases). This CDR3 has 16 amino acids. The V gene's germline CDR1 is LNHDA and CDR2 SQIVND (reference sequence). V gave up 5 bases and J gave up 4 bases, with 20 bases separating them. For the CDR3, the DNA is TGTGCCAGTAGTCCTTGGCTAGCCGACAAATCAGAGACCCAGTACTTC. This encodes CASSPWLADKSETQYF.

A note on this clone: The sample has other DNA sequences that encode this CDR3 too. V is TRBV11-2 and J is TRBJ2-7; D possibly corresponds to TRBD1 (6 bases). This CDR3 has 12 amino acids. Between the trimmed V and J ends, which lost 5 bases and 5 bases, there was a span of 10 bases. From germline, CDR1 is SGHAT and CDR2 FQNNGV. The CDR3 nucleotides read TGTGCCAGCAGCCGAGACAGGAACGAGCAGTACTTC. This codes for CASSRDRNEQYF.

This chain joins TRBV1 and TRBJ2-5; TRBD2, the D gene given by the table, was not confirmed from the DNA. TRBV1 counts as a pseudogene. The CDR3 length is 15 residues. CDR3 residues: CTSSRCGGGGGTQYF. CDR3 sequence (DNA): TGCACCAGCAGCCGGTGTGGAGGCGGGGGTGGGACCCAGTACTTC.

This clone showed up just once. The rearrangement joins TRBV5-1 to TRBJ2-1; 9 nucleotides line up with TRBD1. CDR3 length: 15 amino acids. The germline V gene has CDR1 SGHRS and CDR2 YFSETQ. V dropped 4 bases and J dropped 1; count of bases not matched to a gene: 3. The CDR3: CASSTGQGSYNEQFF. The CDR3, as DNA: TGCGCCAGCAGCACCGGACAGGGGTCCTACAATGAGCAGTTCTTC.

The gene calls are TRBV6-2 or TRBV6-3 and TRBJ2-3, with D maybe TRBD2 (6 bases). There are 15 residues in the CDR3. In germline, CDR1 is MNHEY, CDR2 SVGEGT. The V gene lost 5 bases and the J gene lost 5 bases, with 17 bases spanning the gap. CDR3 residues: CASSLPGVNQDTQYF. CDR3 bases: TGTGCCAGCAGTCTACCGGGGGTCAATCAAGATACGCAGTATTTT.

The chain recombines TRBV5-4 with TRBJ2-7; D gene ambiguous. Trimming stripped 0 bases from V and 6 bases from J, with 10 bases between. CDR1 and CDR2 (germline): SGHNT, YYREEE (reference sequence). CDR3 size: 13 residues. Here the CDR3 reads CASSLEIASEQYF. CDR3 in DNA: TGTGCCAGCAGCTTGGAAATCGCGAGCGAGCAGTACTTC.

This sequence joins TRBV10-3 and TRBJ1-2; TRBD1 matches 7 bases. CDR1 ENHRY and CDR2 SYGVKD come from the germline V gene. The CDR3 totals 14 residues. V dropped 6 bases and J dropped 2; count of bases not matched to a gene: 6. The CDR3 spells CAISPGGSNYGYTF. The CDR3 bases are TGTGCCATCAGCCCAGGGGGTTCCAACTATGGCTACACCTTC.

The chain joins TRBV19 to TRBJ2-7, with 10 bases lining up with TRBD1. With V trimmed by 6 bases and J by 5 bases, 4 bases remained unmatched. The CDR3 covers 13 residues. Germline assignment: CDR1 LNHDA and CDR2 SQIVND (reference sequence). The CDR3 spells CASSRDRGDEQYF. DNA of the CDR3: TGTGCCAGTAGCCGGGACAGGGGTGACGAGCAGTACTTC. The variable domain in full, with the rest retrieved from reference TRBV19 and TRBJ2-7, is DGGITQSPKYLFRKEGQNVTLSCEQNLNHDAMYWYRQDPGQGLRLIYYSQIVNDFQKGDIAEGYSVSREKKESFPLTVTSAQKNPTAFYLCASSRDRGDEQYFGPGTRLTVT.

This chain connects TRBV27 to TRBJ1-1, with a possible D match to TRBD1 (6 bases). The ends were cut back, 4 bases at V and 0 bases at J, with 9 bases in the middle. CDR1 and CDR2 (germline): MNHEY, SMNVEV (reference sequence). This CDR3 region has 14 residues. The CDR3 DNA sequence: TGTGCCAGCAGTTATGGGGGCTTGAACACTGAAGCTTTCTTT. Residues: CASSYGGLNTEAFF.